This T cell receptor beta chain was sequenced for a study of blood T cell repertoires in COVID-19. Study overall: Spain, Italy and the United States supplied samples that represented acute and convalescent COVID-19. T cells, B-cell-depleted T cells, or PBMCs provided the cDNA or gDNA that served as material.

Authors' methods: Reference gene primer amplification in the assay estimated nucleated cell counts. Sequenced by immunoSEQ multiplex PCR; TCRdb stores in-frame clones only, minus some. V and J calls plus clone size are reproduced from that table; the DNA served to infer D and trimming. The data contain about 42,000 clones, over 75% of them singletons. V was trimmed by 4 bases and J by 0 bases, leaving 12 bases between them. This CDR3 has 16 amino acids. Germline V gene lookup returns CDR1 SGHDN and CDR2 FVKESK. This sequence joins TRBV14 and TRBJ1-4; perhaps TRBD1 as D (5 bases). The TCR originated in a man younger than 45 with active or convalescent COVID-19. The material sequenced was peripheral blood. In DNA form, the CDR3 reads TGTGCCAGCAGCCCGCTCGACAGCACAACTAATGAAAAACTGTTTTTT. Amino acids: CASSPLDSTTNEKLFF.